These 27 T cell receptor beta chains were sequenced from one sample in a study of identical twins. Using its own MiXCR run on the 5' RACE reads, TCRdb lists one record per CDR3 protein. The sample records approximately 890,000 distinct CDR3 sequences, around 12% being singletons. These sequences were also reported in another study, on yellow fever vaccine responses in identical twins.

The sequenced material came from PBMCs. Receptors were obtained from a woman between 18 and 29 years old in good health.

V and J are TRBV20-1 and TRBJ2-1; 7 positions match TRBD2. The germline V gene encodes CDR1 DFQATT and CDR2 SNEGSKA (reference sequence). After removal of 1 base from V and 3 bases from J, the junction contained 9 bases not matched to a gene. The CDR3 covers 16 residues. This CDR3 is CSARAPPAGIYNEQFF. The CDR3, as DNA: TGCAGTGCTAGAGCCCCACCAGCGGGGATCTACAATGAGCAGTTCTTC.

This sequence joins TRBV2 and TRBJ2-1; D uncertain. Trimming removed 1 base at V and 8 bases at J, with 12 bases between. Germline V gene data show CDR1 as SNHLY and CDR2 as FYNNEI. This CDR3 is built from 14 residues. The CDR3 DNA reads TGTGCCAGCAGTGAAGGGCTAGGTATCCATGAGCAGTTCTTC. This encodes CASSEGLGIHEQFF. Full variable domain (missing parts from reference TRBV2 and TRBJ2-1): EPEVTQTPSHQVTQMGQEVILRCVPISNHLYFYWYRQILGQKVEFLVSFYNNEISEKSEIFDDQFSVERPDGSNFTLKIRSTKLEDSAMYFCASSEGLGIHEQFFGPGTRLTVL.

This clonotype was counted at least ten times. The V gene is TRBV10-3, the J gene TRBJ2-5, with 7 positions matching TRBD2. This CDR3 has 15 amino acids. V lost 2 bases, J lost 2 bases, and 5 bases stayed unmatched. Germline V gives CDR1 ENHRY, CDR2 SYGVKD. CDR3 coding DNA: TGTGCCATCAGTGAGCCCGGACTAGTTCAAGAGACCCAGTACTTC. It is translated as CAISEPGLVQETQYF.

This clonotype was seen only a few times. The chain uses TRBV20-1 and TRBJ2-1, with TRBD2 matching over 9 bases. With V trimmed by 3 bases and J by 0 bases, 9 bases remained unmatched. The length of the CDR3 is 17 residues. In germline, CDR1 is DFQATT, CDR2 SNEGSKA (reference sequence). The CDR3 here is CSARTDSGSLSYNEQFF. In DNA, the CDR3 is TGCAGTGCTAGGACCGATAGCGGGAGTCTCTCCTACAATGAGCAGTTCTTC.

This sequence joins TRBV6-9 and TRBJ2-7; tentative D call: TRBD1 (6 bases). There are 15 residues in the CDR3. CDR1 MNHGY and CDR2 SVAAGI come from the germline V gene. V was shortened by 2 bases and J by 0 bases, with 11 bases between the two germline ends. The CDR3 nucleotides are TGTGCCAGCAGTTATGGAAGGGGGTCCTCCTACGAGCAGTACGTC. This translates into CASSYGRGSSYEQYV.

The chain employs TRBV25-1 and TRBJ2-5, with TRBD1 as a possible D gene (6 bases). Germline lookup yields CDR1 MGHDK and CDR2 SYGVNS. Trimming stripped 8 bases from V and 5 bases from J, with 21 bases between. The CDR3 length is 15 residues. In nucleotides, the CDR3 is TGTGCCAGCGCACCAAACCTTCAGGGGCGGGAGACCCAGTACTTC. Translating gives CASAPNLQGRETQYF.

This clonotype occurred a few times. The chain carries TRBV6-5 and TRBJ1-5; D is ambiguous. Germline CDR1 is MNHEY and CDR2 is SVGAGI. This CDR3 is 14 amino acids long. The V and J ends lost 3 bases and 7 bases respectively, with 13 bases between them. The CDR3 is CASSYTPGSQPQHF. In nucleotides, the CDR3 is TGTGCCAGCAGTTATACCCCCGGGTCCCAGCCCCAGCATTTT.

This clonotype was seen a few times. The chain carries TRBV4-2 and TRBJ2-1; a weak D match, TRBD2 (6 bases). The CDR3 totals 17 residues. Germline CDR1 reads LGHNA; CDR2 reads YNFKEQ. V lost 0 bases and J 2 bases, leaving 14 bases between the germline ends. The CDR3 spells CASSQDGAGTAYNEQFF. The CDR3 DNA reads TGTGCCAGCAGCCAAGACGGGGCGGGAACCGCCTACAATGAGCAGTTCTTC.

The rearrangement links TRBV11-2 to TRBJ2-4, with D perhaps being TRBD1 or TRBD2 (5 bases each). In germline, CDR1 is SGHAT, CDR2 FQNNGV. CDR3 length equals 18 residues. V lost 3 bases and J 3 bases, leaving 21 bases between the germline ends. The DNA of the CDR3 is TGTGCCAGCAGCTTCCCCAGGGATGACAGAGGGCGCAAAAACATTCAGTACTTC. Translated: CASSFPRDDRGRKNIQYF.

This chain links TRBV7-9 with TRBJ2-7; D not resolved. Germline V CDR1 and CDR2: SEHNR, FQNEAQ (reference sequence). V lost 5 bases, J lost 7 bases, and 15 bases lay in between. This CDR3 has 13 residues. CDR3 region: CASSPTPPVEQYF. The CDR3 DNA follows: TGTGCCAGCAGCCCCACCCCCCCAGTGGAGCAGTACTTC.

This rearrangement joins TRBV27 to TRBJ2-1; 12 bases agree with TRBD1. The CDR3 spans 16 residues. Germline V gives CDR1 MNHEY, CDR2 SMNVEV (reference sequence). V dropped 5 bases and J dropped 9; count of bases not matched to a gene: 11. CDR3 region: CASSPRGQGARSEQFF. The CDR3 DNA is TGTGCCAGCAGTCCGAGGGGACAGGGGGCGCGGAGTGAGCAGTTCTTC.

The V call is TRBV6-5, the J call TRBJ2-5; no reliable D call. CDR3 length: 15 residues. The germline V and J ends were trimmed by 0 bases and 5 bases, with 13 bases remaining between them. The germline gives CDR1 MNHEY, CDR2 SVGAGI. The CDR3, as DNA: TGTGCCAGCAGTTACTCGATAGCTGCCGGGGAGACCCAGTACTTC. Protein product: CASSYSIAAGETQYF.

This clonotype was counted a few times. The chain couples TRBV7-2 to TRBJ1-2, with D unclear. CDR1 is SGHTA, CDR2 FQGNSA, per germline. The CDR3 has 11 residues. Trimming removed 5 bases from V and 5 bases from J, with 6 bases in between. As DNA, the CDR3 is TGTGCCAGCAGCCCTGCTTATGGCTACACCTTC. Its translation: CASSPAYGYTF.

This clonotype was detected only a few times. V and J are TRBV12-3 or TRBV12-4 and TRBJ2-5; unclear D gene. The CDR3 is 14 residues long. Trimming cost V 3 bases and J 9 bases, with 17 bases left between them. DNA of the CDR3: TGTGCCAGCAGTTTTAGAAGTCGGTCCGAGGCCCAGTACTTC. Translated: CASSFRSRSEAQYF.

This clonotype was seen only a few times. The chain combines TRBV18 with TRBJ2-7, with 14 positions matching TRBD2. Per the germline V gene, CDR1 is KGHSH and CDR2 is LQKENI. With 5 bases clipped from V and 2 bases from J, the junction kept 8 bases outside the gene matches. The CDR3 loop spans 17 amino acids. This chain's CDR3 is CASSTTGLAGVTYEQYF. Written as DNA, the CDR3 is TGTGCCAGCTCAACCACGGGACTAGCGGGAGTCACCTACGAGCAGTACTTC.

This clonotype came up a few times. V and J are TRBV6-1 and TRBJ2-1; D may be TRBD1 or TRBD2 (6 bases each). Trimming left V 4 bases short and J 5 bases short, with 18 bases between. Germline loops: CDR1 MNHNS, CDR2 SASEGT. The CDR3 runs to 16 residues. Here the CDR3 reads CASSGYRAGGDNEQFF. In DNA form, the CDR3 reads TGTGCCAGCAGTGGATACAGGGCGGGCGGGGACAATGAGCAGTTCTTC.

The chain links TRBV2 to TRBJ2-1; 10 bases are a match to TRBD1. The germline V gene encodes CDR1 SNHLY and CDR2 FYNNEI. The CDR3 is 13 amino acids. V lost 8 bases to trimming and J lost 8 bases; unmatched junction nucleotides: 6. The CDR3 spells CASGTGDVHEQFF. The CDR3 DNA is TGTGCCAGCGGGACAGGGGATGTTCATGAGCAGTTCTTC.

This clonotype showed up just a few times. The rearrangement links TRBV27 to TRBJ2-7; 7 bases agree with TRBD2. Germline V gene data show CDR1 as MNHEY and CDR2 as SMNVEV (reference sequence). CDR3 length: 15 residues. V shed 6 bases and J 4 bases; nucleotides not matched to a gene: 12. The CDR3 nucleotides are TGTGCCAGCAGACCCCCGGGACTACGAGCTTACGAGCAGTACTTC. As protein: CASRPPGLRAYEQYF.

This clonotype was detected only a few times. The chain links TRBV2 to TRBJ2-3, with 9 bases that match TRBD2. Germline CDR1 SNHLY, CDR2 FYNNEI. CDR3 size: 14 residues. The junction had 8 bases not matched to a gene; V was cut back by 10 bases and J by 3 bases. CDR3 nucleotide sequence: TGTGCCACCCAGCGGGGGGCCCAGACAGATACGCAGTATTTT. It yields the protein CATQRGAQTDTQYF.

The chain recombines TRBV7-9 with TRBJ2-7; 8 nucleotides align to TRBD1. Trimming removed 1 base from V and 6 bases from J; junction bases left unmatched: 5. Germline-derived CDR1 and CDR2 are SEHNR and FQNEAQ (reference sequence). The CDR3 extends over 14 amino acids. The CDR3 reads CASSLGTGMTEQYF. DNA of the CDR3: TGTGCCAGCAGCTTAGGGACAGGGATGACCGAGCAGTACTTC.

This clonotype was seen a handful of times. J is TRBJ2-7 and V is TRBV12-3 or TRBV12-4, with unresolved D. Trimming took 3 bases from V and 1 from J, leaving 7 bases between them. There are 13 residues in the CDR3. In DNA form, the CDR3 reads TGTGCCAGCAGTTTCGCTATTTCCTACGAGCAGTACTTC. Its translation is CASSFAISYEQYF.

V and J are TRBV12-3 or TRBV12-4 and TRBJ2-6; TRBD1 agrees at 11 bases. This CDR3 contains 20 residues. V trimming: 2 bases; J trimming: 1 base; junction bases outside the gene matches: 10. The CDR3 nucleotides read TGTGCCAGCAGTTTATGGTTTTTGGACAGGGGGCTTTCTGGGGCCAACGTCCTGACTTTC. This sequence encodes CASSLWFLDRGLSGANVLTF.

This clonotype was recorded a few times. The V and J genes are TRBV15 and TRBJ2-5, with D possibly TRBD1 on 6 matching bases. The CDR3 length is 14 residues. Trimming stripped 3 bases from V and 2 bases from J, with 10 bases between. Germline V gene lookup returns CDR1 LNHNV and CDR2 YYDKDF (reference sequence). The CDR3, as DNA: TGTGCCACCAGCAGGGGGACACTTCAAGAGACCCAGTACTTC. This gives the protein CATSRGTLQETQYF.

The table lists this clonotype with a few counts. This chain links TRBV6-4 with TRBJ2-1; maybe TRBD2 (6 bases). V lost 4 bases and J 8 bases, leaving 15 bases between the germline ends. The CDR3 is 14 amino acids. The germline V gene encodes CDR1 MRHNA and CDR2 SNTAGT. CDR3 loop: CASSAYGSQDEQFF. The CDR3 DNA reads TGTGCCAGCAGTGCATACGGGAGTCAGGATGAGCAGTTCTTC.

This clonotype was observed a few times. The CDR3 DNA sequence: TGTGCCAGCAGTCACAGTGACTTTAGAGCGCAGTATTTT. The encoded protein is CASSHSDFRAQYF. V gene TRBV12-3 or TRBV12-4 combines with J gene TRBJ2-3; no clear D. The CDR3 runs to 13 residues. Trimming shortened V by 5 bases and J by 10 bases, and 16 bases separated the two germline ends.

This clonotype was seen only a few times. The chain is built from TRBV5-1 and TRBJ2-7; D might be TRBD1 (6 bases). Looked up from germline, CDR1 is SGHRS and CDR2 is YFSETQ. The CDR3 runs 14 residues. Between the trimmed V and J ends, which lost 2 bases and 4 bases, there was a span of 13 bases. CDR3 loop: CASSFRGWRYEQYV. The CDR3 DNA sequence: TGCGCCAGCAGCTTCAGGGGATGGCGATACGAGCAGTACGTC.

This clonotype has just a few counts. J is TRBJ2-1 and V is TRBV10-3; 8 bases agree with TRBD2. Germline CDR1 and CDR2: ENHRY and SYGVKD. This CDR3 is built from 15 residues. V shed 2 bases, J shed 7 bases, and the junction held 7 bases outside the gene matches. The CDR3 bases are TGTGCCATCAGTGAGGTCGGACTAGCACGGAATGAGCAGTTCTTC. It is translated as CAISEVGLARNEQFF.